This TCR beta chain was sequenced for a study of T cell repertoires in cytomegalovirus infection. Turning to the study itself: CMV infection plus the matching HLA type was flagged by public TCR beta signatures.

Germline CDR1 and CDR2: SGHTS and YDEGEE. The CDR3 totals 12 residues. Trimming cost V 3 bases and J 13 bases, with 14 bases left between them. The sample holds a few counts of this clonotype. The antigen remains undetermined. Findings and caveats of the study: Pooled public TCR beta family frequency picked out CMV carriers with the relevant HLA. HLA-C-restricted TCR beta clonotypes specific for CMV led the ex vivo response.

TCRdb reprocessed the reads via MiXCR and lists one record per CDR3 protein. This sample has about 310,000 distinct CDR3 sequences, with about a sixth found just once. The specimen was PBMCs. V and J are TRBV5-8 and TRBJ2-4, with D tentatively TRBD1 (6 bases). This clonotype was sampled from a human donor in good health (CMV status not recorded). Some clones in this sample may be carry-over from other donors' samples. In DNA, the CDR3 is TGTGCCAGCAGCTCGCCGGGACACCAACAGTACTTC. This encodes CASSSPGHQQYF.